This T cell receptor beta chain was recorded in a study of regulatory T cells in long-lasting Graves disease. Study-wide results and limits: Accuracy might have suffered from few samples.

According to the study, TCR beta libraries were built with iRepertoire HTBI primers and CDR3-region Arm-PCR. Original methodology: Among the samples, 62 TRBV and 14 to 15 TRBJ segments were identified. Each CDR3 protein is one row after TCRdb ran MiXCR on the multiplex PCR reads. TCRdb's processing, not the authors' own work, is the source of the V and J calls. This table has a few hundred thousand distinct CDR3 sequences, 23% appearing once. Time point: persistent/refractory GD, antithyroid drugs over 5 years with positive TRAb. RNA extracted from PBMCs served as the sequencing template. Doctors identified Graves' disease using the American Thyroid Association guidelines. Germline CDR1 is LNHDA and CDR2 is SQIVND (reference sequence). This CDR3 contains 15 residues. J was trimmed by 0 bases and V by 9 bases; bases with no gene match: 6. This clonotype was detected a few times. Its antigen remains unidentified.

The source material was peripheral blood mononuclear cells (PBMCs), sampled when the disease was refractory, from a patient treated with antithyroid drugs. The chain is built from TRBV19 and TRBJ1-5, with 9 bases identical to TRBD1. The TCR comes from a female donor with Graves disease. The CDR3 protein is CASLDRGYSNQPQHF. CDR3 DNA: TGTGCCAGCTTGGACAGGGGCTATAGCAATCAGCCCCAGCATTTT.